This TCR beta chain was found in a study of CDR3 diversity in severe acne. TCRdb fed the PCR reads into MiXCR, producing one record per CDR3 protein. The profile shows roughly 100,000 distinct CDR3 sequences, around 56% of them singletons. J was trimmed by 5 bases and V by 1 base; bases with no gene match: 4. Germline V lookup: CDR1 ENHRY, CDR2 SYGVKD. The CDR3 spans 15 residues. The chain combines TRBV10-3 with TRBJ2-7, with 11 bases lining up with TRBD2. This TCR was recovered from a male donor with acne. The sequencing sample was made of blood. The CDR3 DNA follows: TGTGCCATCAGTGAGTTTAGCGGGAGGGTCCACGAGCAGTACTTC. Translated: CAISEFSGRVHEQYF.